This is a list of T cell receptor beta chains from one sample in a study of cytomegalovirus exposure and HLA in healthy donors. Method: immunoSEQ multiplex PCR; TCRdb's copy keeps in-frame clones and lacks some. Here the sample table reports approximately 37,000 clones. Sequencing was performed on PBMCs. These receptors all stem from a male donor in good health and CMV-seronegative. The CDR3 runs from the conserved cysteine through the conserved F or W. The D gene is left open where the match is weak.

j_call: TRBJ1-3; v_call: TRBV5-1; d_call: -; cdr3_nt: TGCGCCAGCAGCTTGGATCGGGGGAGAGGAAACACCATATATTTT; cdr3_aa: CASSLDRGRGNTIYF
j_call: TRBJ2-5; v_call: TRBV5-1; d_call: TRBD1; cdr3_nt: TGCGCCAGCAGCACCTGGACAGGGCAAGAGACCCAGTACTTC; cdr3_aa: CASSTWTGQETQYF
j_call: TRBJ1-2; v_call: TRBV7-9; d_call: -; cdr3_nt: TGTGCCAGCAGCTTAGGGACACAGTATATCCTTAACTATGGCTACACCTTC; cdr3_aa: CASSLGTQYILNYGYTF
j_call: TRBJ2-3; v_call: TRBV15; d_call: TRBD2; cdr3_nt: TGTGCCACCAGGGGGGAGACTAGCGGGGGGGCAGGTACGCAGTATTTT; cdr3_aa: CATRGETSGGAGTQYF
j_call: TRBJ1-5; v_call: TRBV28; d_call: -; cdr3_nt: TGTGCCAGCAGTTTATATGAGGCAAAAAATCAGCCCCAGCATTTT; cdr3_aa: CASSLYEAKNQPQHF
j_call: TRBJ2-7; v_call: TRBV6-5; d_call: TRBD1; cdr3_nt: TGTGCCAGCAGTTACCTAGACAGGGCCTCCTACGAGCAGTACTTC; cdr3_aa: CASSYLDRASYEQYF
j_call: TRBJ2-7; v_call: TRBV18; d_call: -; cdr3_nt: TGTGCCAGCTCACCAGGGCCCTCCGAGCAGTACTTC; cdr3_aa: CASSPGPSEQYF
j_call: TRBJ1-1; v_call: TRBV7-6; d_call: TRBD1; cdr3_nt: TGTGCCAGCAGCTTAGGAGAAGTTGGGACAGTCGCTGTTGAAGAAGCTTTCTTT; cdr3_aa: CASSLGEVGTVAVEEAFF
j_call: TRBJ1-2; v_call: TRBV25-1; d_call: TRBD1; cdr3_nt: TGTGCCAGCAGTGACCCCCACGGGACAGGCTATGGCTACACCTTC; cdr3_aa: CASSDPHGTGYGYTF
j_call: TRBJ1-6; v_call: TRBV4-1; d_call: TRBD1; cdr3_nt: TGCGCCAGCAGCCAACCGCCGGGACAGGGCTTTTCACCCCTCCACTTT; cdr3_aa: CASSQPPGQGFSPLHF
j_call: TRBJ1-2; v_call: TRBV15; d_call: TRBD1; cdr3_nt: TGTGCCACCAGCAGAGCTTGGACAGGGGAGGGCTACACCTTC; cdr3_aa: CATSRAWTGEGYTF
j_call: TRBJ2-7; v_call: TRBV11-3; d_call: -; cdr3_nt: TGTGCCAGCAGCTTTAGGGGGTTTCCCGACGAGCAGTACTTC; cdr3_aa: CASSFRGFPDEQYF
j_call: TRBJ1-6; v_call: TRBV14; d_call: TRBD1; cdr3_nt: TGTGCCAGCAGCCAGCCGGGACAGCACAATTCACCCCTCCACTTT; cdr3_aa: CASSQPGQHNSPLHF
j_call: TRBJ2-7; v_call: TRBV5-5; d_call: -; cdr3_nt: TGTGCCATAGGGGGTCACGAGCAGTACTTC; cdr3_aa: CAIGGHEQYF
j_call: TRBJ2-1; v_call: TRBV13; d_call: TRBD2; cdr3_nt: TGTGCCAGCAGCTCTCCCTCGACTAGCGGGGGGAGGAATGAGCAGTTCTTC; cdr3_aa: CASSSPSTSGGRNEQFF
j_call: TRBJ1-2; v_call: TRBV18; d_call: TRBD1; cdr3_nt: TGTGCCAGCTCAGCCTCGGGTGGACAGGGGGAGTATTATGGCTACACCTTC; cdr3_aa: CASSASGGQGEYYGYTF
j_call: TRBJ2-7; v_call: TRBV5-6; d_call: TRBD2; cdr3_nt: TGTGCCAGCAGCGAAACAGGCGGCGGGAGCTCCTACGAGCAGTACTTC; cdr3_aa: CASSETGGGSSYEQYF
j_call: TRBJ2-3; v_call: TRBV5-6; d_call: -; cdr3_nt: TGTGCCAGCAGCTTGCCATTAGGGGCCCTTGGCACAGATACGCAGTATTTT; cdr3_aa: CASSLPLGALGTDTQYF
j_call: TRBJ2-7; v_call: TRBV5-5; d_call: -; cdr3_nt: TGTGCCAGCAGCCACCTCCACCGCGATCCGCCCTACGAGCAGTACTTC; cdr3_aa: CASSHLHRDPPYEQYF
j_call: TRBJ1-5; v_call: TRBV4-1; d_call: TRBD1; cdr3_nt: TGCGCCAGCAGCCATGCAGGGGGCGCTGGGACGCCTTGGCCCCAGCATTTT; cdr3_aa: CASSHAGGAGTPWPQHF
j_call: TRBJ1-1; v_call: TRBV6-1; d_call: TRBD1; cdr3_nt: TGTGCCAGCAGTGAGGGGACAGGGGGGCTGAGCACTGAAGCTTTCTTT; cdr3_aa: CASSEGTGGLSTEAFF
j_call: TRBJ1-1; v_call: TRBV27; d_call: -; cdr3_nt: TGTGCCAGCAGTTCCCTCGACAGGAACACTGAAGCTTTCTTT; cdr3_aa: CASSSLDRNTEAFF
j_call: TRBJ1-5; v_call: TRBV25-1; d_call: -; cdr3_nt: TGTGCCAGCAACTGGGCCAATCAGCCCCAGCATTTT; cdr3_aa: CASNWANQPQHF
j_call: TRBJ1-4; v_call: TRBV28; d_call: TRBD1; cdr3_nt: TGTGCCAGCAGTACAGGGGGGCCCATGGATGAAAAACTGTTTTTT; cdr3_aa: CASSTGGPMDEKLFF
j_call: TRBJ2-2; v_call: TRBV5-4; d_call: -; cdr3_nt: TGTGCCAGCAGCGAATTCGGGGGAGCGAACACCGGGGAGCTGTTTTTT; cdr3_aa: CASSEFGGANTGELFF
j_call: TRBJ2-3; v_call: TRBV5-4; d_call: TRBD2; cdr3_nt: TGTGCCAGCAGTTTGGGACTAGCCCCAGATACGCAGTATTTT; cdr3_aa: CASSLGLAPDTQYF
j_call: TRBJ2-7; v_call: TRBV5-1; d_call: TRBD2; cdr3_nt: TGCGCCAGCAGCACGACTAGCTCTAGAGAGCAGTACTTC; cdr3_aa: CASSTTSSREQYF
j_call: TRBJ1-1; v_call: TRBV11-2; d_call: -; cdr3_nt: TGTGCCAGCAGCTTAGGGGCACTGAACACTGAAGCTTTCTTT; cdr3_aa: CASSLGALNTEAFF
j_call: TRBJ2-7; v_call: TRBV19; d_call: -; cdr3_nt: TGTGCCAGCCGGACAACCCGTATCTCCTACGAGCAGTACTTC; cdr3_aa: CASRTTRISYEQYF
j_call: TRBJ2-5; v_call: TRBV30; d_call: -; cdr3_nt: TGTGCCTGGAGTGTACTGGGACGGAGGAGGGAAAAGACCCAGTACTTC; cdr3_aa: CAWSVLGRRREKTQYF
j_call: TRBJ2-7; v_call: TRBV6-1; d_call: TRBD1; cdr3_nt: TGTGCCAGCAGCCAGTTACAGGGGACCTACGAGCAGTACTTC; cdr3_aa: CASSQLQGTYEQYF
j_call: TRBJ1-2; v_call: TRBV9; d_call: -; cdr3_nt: TGTGCCAGCAGCGTCGGGGGTCGTCGTAACTATGGCTACACCTTC; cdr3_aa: CASSVGGRRNYGYTF
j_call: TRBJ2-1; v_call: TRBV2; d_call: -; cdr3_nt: TGTGCCAGCAAGGGGGGGCATTCCTACAATGAGCAGTTCTTC; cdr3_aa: CASKGGHSYNEQFF
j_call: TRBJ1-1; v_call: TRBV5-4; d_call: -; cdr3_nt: TGTGCCATCTCTGACACATTGAACACTGAAGCTTTCTTT; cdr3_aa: CAISDTLNTEAFF
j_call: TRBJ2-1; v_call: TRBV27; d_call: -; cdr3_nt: TGTGCCAGCAGAGGGGGGGCCAACTACAATGAGCAGTTCTTC; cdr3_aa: CASRGGANYNEQFF
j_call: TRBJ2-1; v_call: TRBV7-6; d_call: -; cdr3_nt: TGTGCCAGCAGCTTAGTAGGGGCACGTTCCTACAATGAGCAGTTCTTC; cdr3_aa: CASSLVGARSYNEQFF
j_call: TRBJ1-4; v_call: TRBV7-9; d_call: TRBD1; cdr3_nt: TGTGCCAGCAGCTCGGACAGGGGACTTGCTGAAAAACTGTTTTTT; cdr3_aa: CASSSDRGLAEKLFF
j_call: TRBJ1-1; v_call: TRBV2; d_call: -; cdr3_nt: TGTGCCAGCAGGGCATACACTGAAGCTTTCTTT; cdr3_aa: CASRAYTEAFF
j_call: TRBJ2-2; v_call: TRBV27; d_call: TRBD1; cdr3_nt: TGTGCCAGCAGTTCCACAGGGGACACCGGGGAGCTGTTTTTT; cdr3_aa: CASSSTGDTGELFF
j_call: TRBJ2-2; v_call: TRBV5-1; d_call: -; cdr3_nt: TGCGCCAGCAGCGGCAGGGAGAACACCGGGGAGCTGTTTTTT; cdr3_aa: CASSGRENTGELFF
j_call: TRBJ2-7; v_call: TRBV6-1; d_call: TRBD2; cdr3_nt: TGTGCCAGCAGTGGCCTCGGGGGGGGCTCCTACGAGCAGTACTTC; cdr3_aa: CASSGLGGGSYEQYF
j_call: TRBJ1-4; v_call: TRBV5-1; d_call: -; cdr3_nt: TGCGCCAGCAGCTTCAACAGGGAAAAACTGTTTTTT; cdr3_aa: CASSFNREKLFF